Shown below are 8 T cell receptor beta chains from a single sample sequenced in a study of neurological immune-mediated disorders (dated by TCRdb to 2018 to 2020). To prepare the library, 5' RACE was applied. Sequenced on an Illumina HiSeq 2500. The public sequencing data were trimmed at Q25 with fastp and processed into clonotypes with MiXCR by TCRdb, which kept only in-frame beta chains. Each record represents a unique CDR3 protein, reported with the most common genes and DNA among its rows. This sample comprises some 55,000 distinct CDR3 sequences, 8% to 9% of them detected only once. In total, the top ten clones hold under 2.5% of the sample. Interpreted using the paper, the time point label stands for: longitudinal time-point 3. The sample consisted of PBMCs. The receptors here all came from a woman aged 40 to 50 in good health.

This clonotype was found many times. V usage is TRBV12-3 or TRBV12-4 and J usage is TRBJ2-1; 10 bases map to TRBD2. The CDR3 sequence is 13 residues long. Germline trimming cut 8 bases from V and 9 bases from J; bases unmatched to any gene: 7. For the CDR3, the DNA is TGTGCCAGCTCCGCCCAGCGGGAGGGTGAGCAGTTCTTC. Encoded protein: CASSAQREGEQFF.

This clonotype showed up many times. The chain carries TRBV4-3 and TRBJ1-4; D is possibly TRBD1 (5 bases). V shed 0 bases and J shed 8 bases, with 10 bases lying between them. The CDR3 is made up of 14 amino acids. The germline CDR1 and CDR2 sequences are LGHNA and YSLEER. CDR3 in amino acids: CASSQDVGDEKLFF. The CDR3 coding sequence is TGCGCCAGCAGCCAAGACGTAGGGGACGAAAAACTGTTTTTT.

This clonotype was observed many times. The chain is built from TRBV11-3 and TRBJ1-1, with TRBD1 as a possible D gene (6 bases). Per the germline V gene, CDR1 is SGHNT and CDR2 is YENEEA. The V and J ends lost 5 bases and 4 bases respectively, with 14 bases between them. The CDR3 is 14 residues long. The CDR3 is CASSKTGTTTEAFF. The CDR3 nucleotides are TGTGCCAGCAGCAAGACAGGAACAACCACTGAAGCTTTCTTT. The full variable domain, with the rest looked up from reference TRBV11-3 and TRBJ1-1, is EAGVVQSPRYKIIEKKQPVAFWCNPISGHNTLYWYLQNLGQGPELLIRYENEEAVDDSQLPKDRFSAERLKGVDSTLKIQPAELGDSAVYLCASSKTGTTTEAFFGQGTRLTVV.

About this clonotype: Possible read error: a much larger clone is one base away. The J gene is TRBJ2-3, the V gene TRBV7-2, with 12 bases matching TRBD2. CDR1 is SGHTA, CDR2 FQGNSA, per germline. This CDR3 region has 17 residues. V shed 4 bases and J 5 bases; nucleotides not matched to a gene: 10. The CDR3 reads CASSSVGLAGRKDTQYF. DNA of the CDR3: TGTGCCAGCAGCTCCGTGGGACTAGCGGGCCGCAAAGATACGCAGTATTTT.

Many counts were recorded for this clonotype. The genes are TRBV29-1 and TRBJ1-2, with D perhaps matching TRBD1 (6 bases). Germline V CDR1 and CDR2: SQVTM, ANQGSEA. This CDR3 comprises 11 residues. V gave up 4 bases and J gave up 7 bases, with 10 bases separating them. CDR3 residues: CSVGQGSGYTF. As DNA, the CDR3 is TGCAGCGTTGGGCAGGGGTCTGGCTACACCTTC.

This clonotype showed up many times. The chain combines TRBV27 with TRBJ1-4; 8 bases align to TRBD1. The CDR3 has 18 residues. Germline V lookup: CDR1 MNHEY, CDR2 SMNVEV (reference sequence). V trimming: 5 bases; J trimming: 6 bases; junction bases outside the gene matches: 17. CDR3 in amino acids: CASSVRFGQGGSYEKLFF. The DNA of the CDR3 is TGTGCCAGCAGTGTCCGATTCGGACAGGGAGGATCCTATGAAAAACTGTTTTTT.

This clonotype occurred many times. V is TRBV5-1 and J is TRBJ2-3, with TRBD2 matching 8 bases. V shed 4 bases, J shed 3 bases, and the junction held 4 bases outside the gene matches. This CDR3 is built from 14 residues. Germline CDR1 SGHRS, CDR2 YFSETQ. CDR3 loop: CASSLRGGTDTQYF. CDR3 DNA: TGCGCCAGCAGCCTACGGGGGGGAACAGATACGCAGTATTTT.

Of note for this clonotype: Being one base from a much bigger clone, this may be a read error. The chain employs TRBV20-1 and TRBJ1-2; D perhaps matches TRBD1 (6 bases). Germline V CDR1 and CDR2: DFQATT, SNEGSKA (reference sequence). The CDR3 is made up of 14 amino acids. The CDR3 region is CSAQKGGLGYVYTF. For the CDR3, the DNA is TGCAGTGCTCAGAAGGGGGGGCTCGGCTATGTCTACACCTTC.